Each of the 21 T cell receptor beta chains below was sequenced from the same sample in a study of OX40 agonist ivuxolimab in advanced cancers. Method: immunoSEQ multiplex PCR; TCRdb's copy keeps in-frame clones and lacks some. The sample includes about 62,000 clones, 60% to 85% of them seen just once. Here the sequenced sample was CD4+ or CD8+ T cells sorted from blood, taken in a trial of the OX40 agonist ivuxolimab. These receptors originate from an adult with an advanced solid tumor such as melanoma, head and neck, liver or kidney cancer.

The CDR3 is CASSMRTGGWMAAGELFF. CDR3 nucleotide sequence: TGTGCCAGTAGTATGAGGACAGGGGGTTGGATGGCGGCCGGGGAGCTGTTTTTT. The V gene is TRBV19, the J gene TRBJ2-2; 10 bases are a match to TRBD1. Germline-derived CDR1 and CDR2 are LNHDA and SQIVND (reference sequence). The ends lost 3 bases at V and 6 bases at J; junction bases unmatched: 13. The CDR3 covers 18 residues.

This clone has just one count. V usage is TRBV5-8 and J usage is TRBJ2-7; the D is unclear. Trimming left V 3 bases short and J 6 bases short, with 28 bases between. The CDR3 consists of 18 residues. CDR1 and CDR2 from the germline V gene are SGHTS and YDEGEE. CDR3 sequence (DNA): TGTGCCAGCAGCTCAGACCGGGCCCCTGGGGATCCCGAGTCCGAGCAGTACTTC. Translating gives CASSSDRAPGDPESEQYF.

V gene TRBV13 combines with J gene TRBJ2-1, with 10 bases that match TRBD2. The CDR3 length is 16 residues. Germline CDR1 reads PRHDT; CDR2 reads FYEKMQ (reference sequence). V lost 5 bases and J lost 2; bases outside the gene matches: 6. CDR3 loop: CASSLERGGAYNEQFF. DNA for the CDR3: TGTGCCAGCAGCCTAGAGCGGGGGGGCGCCTACAATGAGCAGTTCTTC.

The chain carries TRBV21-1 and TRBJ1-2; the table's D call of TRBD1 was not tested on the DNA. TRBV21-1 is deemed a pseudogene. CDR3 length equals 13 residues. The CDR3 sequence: CASSNRQDEGYTF. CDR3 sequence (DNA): TGTGCCAGCAGCAATCGACAGGACGAGGGCTACACCTTC.

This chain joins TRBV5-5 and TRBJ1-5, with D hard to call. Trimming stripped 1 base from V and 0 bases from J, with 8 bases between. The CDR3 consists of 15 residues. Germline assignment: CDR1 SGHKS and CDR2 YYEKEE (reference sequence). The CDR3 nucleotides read TGTGCCAGCAGCTTGTCTAGGCATAGCAATCAGCCCCAGCATTTT. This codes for CASSLSRHSNQPQHF.

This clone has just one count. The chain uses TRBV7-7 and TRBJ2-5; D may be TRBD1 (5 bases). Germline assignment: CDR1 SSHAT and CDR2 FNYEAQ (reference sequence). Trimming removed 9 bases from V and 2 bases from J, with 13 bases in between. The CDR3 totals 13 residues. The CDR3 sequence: CASSTVPQETQYF. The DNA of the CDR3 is TGTGCCAGTTCGACAGTGCCTCAAGAGACCCAGTACTTC.

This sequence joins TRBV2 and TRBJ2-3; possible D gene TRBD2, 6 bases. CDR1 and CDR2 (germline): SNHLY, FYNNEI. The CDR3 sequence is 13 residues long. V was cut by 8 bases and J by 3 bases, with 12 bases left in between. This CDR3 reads CASLFGGTDTQYF. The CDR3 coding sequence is TGTGCCAGCTTATTCGGGGGTACAGATACGCAGTATTTT. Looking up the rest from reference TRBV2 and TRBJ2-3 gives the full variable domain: EPEVTQTPSHQVTQMGQEVILRCVPISNHLYFYWYRQILGQKVEFLVSFYNNEISEKSEIFDDQFSVERPDGSNFTLKIRSTKLEDSAMYFCASLFGGTDTQYFGPGTRLTVL.

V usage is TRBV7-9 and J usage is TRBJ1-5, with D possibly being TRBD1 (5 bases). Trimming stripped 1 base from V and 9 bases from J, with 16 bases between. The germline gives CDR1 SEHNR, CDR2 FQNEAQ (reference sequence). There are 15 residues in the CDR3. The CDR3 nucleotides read TGTGCCAGCAGCTTAGGCACAGGTTTACAGTTGCCCCAGCATTTT. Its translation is CASSLGTGLQLPQHF.

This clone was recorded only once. The CDR3 sequence is CASSIDLSGYTF. The CDR3 nucleotides are TGTGCCAGTAGTATAGATCTGAGTGGCTACACCTTC. V gene TRBV19 combines with J gene TRBJ1-2; D gene ambiguous. The CDR3 consists of 12 residues. The germline V gene has CDR1 LNHDA and CDR2 SQIVND (reference sequence). V lost 0 bases, J lost 7 bases, and 6 bases lay in between.

CDR3 amino acids: CASSLSLAGTDTQYF. The DNA for the CDR3 is TGCGCCAGCAGCTTGAGCCTAGCGGGCACAGATACGCAGTATTTT. This chain links TRBV5-1 with TRBJ2-3; 7 bases are shared with TRBD2. Trimming removed 1 base from V and 1 base from J; junction bases left unmatched: 3. CDR3 length: 15 residues. Looked up from germline, CDR1 is SGHRS and CDR2 is YFSETQ.

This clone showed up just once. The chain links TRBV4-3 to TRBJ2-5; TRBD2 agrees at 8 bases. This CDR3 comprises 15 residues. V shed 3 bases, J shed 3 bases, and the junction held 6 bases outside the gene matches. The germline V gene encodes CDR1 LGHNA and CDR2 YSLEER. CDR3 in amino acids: CASSQGGGPKETQYF. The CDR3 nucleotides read TGCGCCAGCAGCCAGGGCGGGGGGCCAAAAGAGACCCAGTACTTC.

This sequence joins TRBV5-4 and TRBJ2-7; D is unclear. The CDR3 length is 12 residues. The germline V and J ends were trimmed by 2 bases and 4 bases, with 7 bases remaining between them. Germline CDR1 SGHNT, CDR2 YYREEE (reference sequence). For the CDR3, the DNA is TGTGCCAGCAGCTTCGTAGGATACGAGCAGTACTTC. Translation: CASSFVGYEQYF. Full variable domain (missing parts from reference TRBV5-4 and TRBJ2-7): ETGVTQSPTHLIKTRGQQVTLRCSSQSGHNTVSWYQQALGQGPQFIFQYYREEENGRGNFPPRFSGLQFPNYSSELNVNALELDDSALYLCASSFVGYEQYFGPGTRLTVT.

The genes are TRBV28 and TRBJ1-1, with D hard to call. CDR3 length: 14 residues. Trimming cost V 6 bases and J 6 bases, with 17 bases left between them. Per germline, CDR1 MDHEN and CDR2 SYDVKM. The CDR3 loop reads CASSFSRASPEAFF. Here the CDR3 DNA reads TGTGCCAGCAGCTTCTCTCGAGCATCCCCTGAAGCTTTCTTT.

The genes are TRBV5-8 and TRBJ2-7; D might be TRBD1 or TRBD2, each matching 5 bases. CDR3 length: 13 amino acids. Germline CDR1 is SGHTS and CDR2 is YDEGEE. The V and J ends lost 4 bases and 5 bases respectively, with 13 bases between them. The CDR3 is CASSRGASHEQYF. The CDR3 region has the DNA TGTGCCAGCAGCCGGGGCGCAAGCCACGAGCAGTACTTC.

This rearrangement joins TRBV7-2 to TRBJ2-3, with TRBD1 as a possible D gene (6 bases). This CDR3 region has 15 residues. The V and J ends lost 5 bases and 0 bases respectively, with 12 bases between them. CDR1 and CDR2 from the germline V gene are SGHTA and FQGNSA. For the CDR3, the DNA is TGTGCCAGCAGCCCCCTTGGACAGAGCACAGATACGCAGTATTTT. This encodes CASSPLGQSTDTQYF.

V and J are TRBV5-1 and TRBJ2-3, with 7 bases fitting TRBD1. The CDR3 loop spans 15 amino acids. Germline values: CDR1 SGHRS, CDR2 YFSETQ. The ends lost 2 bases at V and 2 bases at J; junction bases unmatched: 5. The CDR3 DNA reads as TGCGCCAGCAGCTTCGACAGGGTCGACACAGATACGCAGTATTTT. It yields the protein CASSFDRVDTDTQYF.

The CDR3 sequence is CASSLRPGQGGWWSTF. DNA for the CDR3: TGTGCCAGCAGCTTAAGACCGGGACAGGGAGGATGGTGGTCCACCTTC. The chain carries TRBV7-8 and TRBJ1-2, with 9 nucleotides matching TRBD1. CDR1 is SGHVS, CDR2 FQNEAQ, per germline. CDR3 length: 16 residues. With 2 bases clipped from V and 13 bases from J, the junction kept 17 bases outside the gene matches.

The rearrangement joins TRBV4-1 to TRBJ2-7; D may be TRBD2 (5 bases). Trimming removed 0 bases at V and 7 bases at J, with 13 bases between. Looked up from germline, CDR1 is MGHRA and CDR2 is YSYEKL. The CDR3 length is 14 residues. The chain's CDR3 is CASSQDRGTVEQYF. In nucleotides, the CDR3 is TGCGCCAGCAGCCAAGATCGGGGAACAGTGGAGCAGTACTTC.

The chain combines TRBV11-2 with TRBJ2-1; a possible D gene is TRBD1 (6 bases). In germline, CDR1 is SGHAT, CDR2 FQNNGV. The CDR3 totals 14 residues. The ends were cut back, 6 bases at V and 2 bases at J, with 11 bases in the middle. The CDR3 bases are TGTGCCAGCAGTCGGGACACGGCCTACAATGAGCAGTTCTTC. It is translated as CASSRDTAYNEQFF.

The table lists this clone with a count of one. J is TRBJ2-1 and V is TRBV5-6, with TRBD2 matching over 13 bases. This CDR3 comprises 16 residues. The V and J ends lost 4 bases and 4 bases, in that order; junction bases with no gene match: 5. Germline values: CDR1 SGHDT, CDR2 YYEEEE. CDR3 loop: CASSGTSGALYNEQFF. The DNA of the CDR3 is TGTGCCAGCAGCGGGACTAGCGGGGCCCTATACAATGAGCAGTTCTTC.

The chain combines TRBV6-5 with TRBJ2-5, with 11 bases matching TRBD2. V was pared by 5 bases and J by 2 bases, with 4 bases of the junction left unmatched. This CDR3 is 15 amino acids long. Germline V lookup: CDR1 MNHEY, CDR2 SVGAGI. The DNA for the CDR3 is TGTGCCAGCAGTCCGGGACTAGCGGTACAAGAGACCCAGTACTTC. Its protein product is CASSPGLAVQETQYF.